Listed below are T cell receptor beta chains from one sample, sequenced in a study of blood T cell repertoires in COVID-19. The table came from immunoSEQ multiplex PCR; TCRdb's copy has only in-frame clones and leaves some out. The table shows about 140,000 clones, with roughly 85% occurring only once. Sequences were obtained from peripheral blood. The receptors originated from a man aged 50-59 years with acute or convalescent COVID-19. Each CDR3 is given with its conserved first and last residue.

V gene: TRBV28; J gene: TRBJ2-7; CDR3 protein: CASSNPGQGIEQYF
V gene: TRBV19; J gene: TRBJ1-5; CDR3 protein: CASSGGEGLPQHF
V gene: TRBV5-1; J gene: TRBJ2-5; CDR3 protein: CASSKGLQVGKETQYF
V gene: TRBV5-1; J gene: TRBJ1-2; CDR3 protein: CASSETGGYGYTF
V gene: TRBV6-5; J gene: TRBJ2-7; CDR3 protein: CASSPAGGGDEQYF
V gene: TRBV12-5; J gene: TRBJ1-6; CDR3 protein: CASGLGSSYNSPLHF
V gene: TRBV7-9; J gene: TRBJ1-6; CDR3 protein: CASSLWEFRPLHF
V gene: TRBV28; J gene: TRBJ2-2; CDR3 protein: CASSSLAGAGELFF
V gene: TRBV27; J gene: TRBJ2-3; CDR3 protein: CASSFPGTDTQYF
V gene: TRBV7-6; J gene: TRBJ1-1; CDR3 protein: CASSLNPGNTAEAFF
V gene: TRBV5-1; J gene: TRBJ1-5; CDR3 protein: CASSLTGGGQPQHF
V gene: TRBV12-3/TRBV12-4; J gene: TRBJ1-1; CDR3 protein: CASSYGGVTEAFF
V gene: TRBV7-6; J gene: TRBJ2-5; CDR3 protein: CASSPLSQETQYF
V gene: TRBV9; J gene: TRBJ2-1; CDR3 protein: CASSVHLAGGNGEQFF
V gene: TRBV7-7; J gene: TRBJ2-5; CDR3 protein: CASSLRAGGPETQYF
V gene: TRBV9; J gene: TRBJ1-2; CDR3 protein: CASSVQGEDGYTF
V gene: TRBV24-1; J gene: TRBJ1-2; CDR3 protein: CATSDSGYPTGGYGYTF
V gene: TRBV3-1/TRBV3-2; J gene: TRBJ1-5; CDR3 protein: CASSSDRYQPQHF
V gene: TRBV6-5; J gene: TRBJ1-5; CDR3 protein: CASRRGTGNQPQHF
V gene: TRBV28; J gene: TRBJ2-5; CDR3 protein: CASSPPGGGGETQYF